This T cell receptor beta chain was retrieved from a study of OX40 agonist ivuxolimab in advanced cancers. Produced via immunoSEQ multiplex PCR; TCRdb's table is partial and in-frame only. This sample has fewer than 85,000 clones, with 85% to 95% found just once. With 1 base removed from V and 4 bases from J, the gap between germline ends came to 7 bases. The CDR3 is made up of 13 amino acids. Germline-derived CDR1 and CDR2 are SEHNR and FQNEAQ (reference sequence). This chain links TRBV7-9 with TRBJ1-1; D call uncertain. The source was CD4+ or CD8+ T cells sorted from blood, collected in a trial of the OX40 agonist ivuxolimab. The TCR was taken from an adult with an advanced solid tumor such as melanoma, head and neck, liver or kidney cancer. The CDR3 bases are TGTGCCAGCAGCTTAGACCGAGTCACTGAAGCTTTCTTT. Residues: CASSLDRVTEAFF.